This T cell receptor beta chain was recorded in a study of shared clonotypes between healthy human individuals. Notes on the study in general: Clonotype sharing among the donors was expected to vary with sequencing depth. Few donors limited the genetic and exposure-history diversity represented. Tissue TCR repertoires likely differ from these blood-only repertoires.

Details on this clone: Its antigen is as yet unknown.

Data came from immunoSEQ multiplex PCR; TCRdb stores just in-frame clones and leaves some out. Of about 490,000 clones listed, approximately 78% are singletons. Germline V gene sequence: CDR1 SGHTA, CDR2 FQGNSA. Trimming shortened V by 1 base and J by 2 bases, and 12 bases separated the two germline ends. CDR3 length equals 15 residues. The clonotype was recovered from a woman between 40 and 55 years old in good health. Some clones in this sample may be carry-over from other donors' samples. Sequencing was done on a sample of PBMCs. The genes are TRBV7-2 and TRBJ2-7; tentative D call: TRBD2 (6 bases). The CDR3 sequence is CASSLGPSGAYEQYF. In nucleotides, the CDR3 is TGTGCCAGCAGCTTAGGCCCCTCGGGGGCCTACGAGCAGTACTTC.